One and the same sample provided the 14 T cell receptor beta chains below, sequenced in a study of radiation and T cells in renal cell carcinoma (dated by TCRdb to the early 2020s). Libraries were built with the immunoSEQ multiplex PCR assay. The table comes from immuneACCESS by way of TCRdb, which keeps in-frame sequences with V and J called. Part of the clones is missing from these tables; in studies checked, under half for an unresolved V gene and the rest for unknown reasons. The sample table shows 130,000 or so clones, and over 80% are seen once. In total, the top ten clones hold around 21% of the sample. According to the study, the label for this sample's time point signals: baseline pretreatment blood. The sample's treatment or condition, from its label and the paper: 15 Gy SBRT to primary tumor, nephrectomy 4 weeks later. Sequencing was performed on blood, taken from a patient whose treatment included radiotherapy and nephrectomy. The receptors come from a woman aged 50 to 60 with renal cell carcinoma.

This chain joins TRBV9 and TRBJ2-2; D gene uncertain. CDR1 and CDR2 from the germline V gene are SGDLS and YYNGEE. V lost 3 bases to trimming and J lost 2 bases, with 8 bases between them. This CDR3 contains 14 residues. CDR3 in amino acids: CASSASPNTGELFF. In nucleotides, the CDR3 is TGTGCCAGCAGCGCATCCCCCAACACCGGGGAGCTGTTTTTT.

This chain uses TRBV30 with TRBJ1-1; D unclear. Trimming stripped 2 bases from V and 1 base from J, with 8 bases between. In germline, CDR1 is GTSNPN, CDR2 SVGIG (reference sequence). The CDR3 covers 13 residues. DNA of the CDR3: TGTGCCTGGAGTAACCTCAAGAACACTGAAGCTTTCTTT. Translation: CAWSNLKNTEAFF.

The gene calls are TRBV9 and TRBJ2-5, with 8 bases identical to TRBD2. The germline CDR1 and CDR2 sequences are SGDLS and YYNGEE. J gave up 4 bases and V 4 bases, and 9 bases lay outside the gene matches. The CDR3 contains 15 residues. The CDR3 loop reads CASSFGLAEGETQYF. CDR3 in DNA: TGTGCCAGCAGCTTCGGACTAGCCGAGGGAGAGACCCAGTACTTC.

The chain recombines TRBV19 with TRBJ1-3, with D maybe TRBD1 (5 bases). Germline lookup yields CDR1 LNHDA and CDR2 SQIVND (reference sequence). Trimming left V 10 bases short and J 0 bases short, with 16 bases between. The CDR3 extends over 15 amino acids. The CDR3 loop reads CATGAGWGSGNTIYF. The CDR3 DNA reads TGTGCCACCGGGGCAGGATGGGGCTCTGGAAACACCATATATTTT. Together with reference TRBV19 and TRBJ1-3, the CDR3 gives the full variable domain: DGGITQSPKYLFRKEGQNVTLSCEQNLNHDAMYWYRQDPGQGLRLIYYSQIVNDFQKGDIAEGYSVSREKKESFPLTVTSAQKNPTAFYLCATGAGWGSGNTIYFGEGSWLTVV.

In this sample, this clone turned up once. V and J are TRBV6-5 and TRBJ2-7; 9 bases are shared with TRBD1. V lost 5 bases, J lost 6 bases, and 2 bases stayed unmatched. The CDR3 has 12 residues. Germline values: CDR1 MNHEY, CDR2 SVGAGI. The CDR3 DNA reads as TGTGCCAGCAGTCGGACAGGGGCCGAGCAGTACTTC. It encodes CASSRTGAEQYF.

The CDR3 here is CASSIGITGQPQHF. CDR3 nucleotide sequence: TGTGCCAGTAGTATTGGGATCACGGGTCAGCCCCAGCATTTT. This chain uses TRBV19 with TRBJ1-5; no clear D. Trimming removed 3 bases at V and 6 bases at J, with 12 bases between. This CDR3 is 14 amino acids long. Germline V lookup: CDR1 LNHDA, CDR2 SQIVND (reference sequence).

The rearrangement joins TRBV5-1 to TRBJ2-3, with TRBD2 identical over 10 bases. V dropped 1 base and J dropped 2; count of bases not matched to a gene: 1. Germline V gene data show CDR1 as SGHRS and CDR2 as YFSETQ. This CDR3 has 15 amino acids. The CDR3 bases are TGCGCCAGCAGCTTGACTAGCGGGGACACAGATACGCAGTATTTT. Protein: CASSLTSGDTDTQYF.

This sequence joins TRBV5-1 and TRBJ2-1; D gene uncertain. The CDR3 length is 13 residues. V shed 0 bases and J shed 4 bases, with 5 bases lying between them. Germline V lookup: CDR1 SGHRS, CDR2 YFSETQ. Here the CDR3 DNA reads TGCGCCAGCAGCTTGGCCGTTTACAATGAGCAGTTCTTC. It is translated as CASSLAVYNEQFF. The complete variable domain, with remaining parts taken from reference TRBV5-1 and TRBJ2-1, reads KAGVTQTPRYLIKTRGQQVTLSCSPISGHRSVSWYQQTPGQGLQFLFEYFSETQRNKGNFPGRFSGRQFSNSRSEMNVSTLELGDSALYLCASSLAVYNEQFFGPGTRLTVL.

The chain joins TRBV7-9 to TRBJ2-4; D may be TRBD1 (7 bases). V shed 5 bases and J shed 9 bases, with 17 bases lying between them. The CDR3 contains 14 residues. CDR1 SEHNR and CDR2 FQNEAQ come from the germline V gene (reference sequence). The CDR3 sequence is CASSPGGRKAIQYF. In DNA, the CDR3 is TGTGCCAGCAGCCCAGGGGGGCGAAAGGCCATTCAGTACTTC.

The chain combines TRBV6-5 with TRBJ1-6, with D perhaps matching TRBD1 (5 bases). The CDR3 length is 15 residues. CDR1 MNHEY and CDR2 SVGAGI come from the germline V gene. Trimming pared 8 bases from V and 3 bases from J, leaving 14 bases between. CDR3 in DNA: TGTGCCAGCCAGACAGTCGGAAACTATAATTCACCCCTCCACTTT. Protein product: CASQTVGNYNSPLHF.

The CDR3 DNA reads TGCGCCAGCAGCTTGTGGACAGCCTCTGGGGCCAACGTCCTGACTTTC. Translation: CASSLWTASGANVLTF. This chain connects TRBV5-1 to TRBJ2-6, with D maybe TRBD1 (6 bases). CDR1 SGHRS and CDR2 YFSETQ come from the germline V gene. This CDR3 spans 16 amino acids. The V end lost 1 base, the J end lost 0 bases, and 8 bases lay between the germline ends. Variable domain in full (rest from reference TRBV5-1 and TRBJ2-6): KAGVTQTPRYLIKTRGQQVTLSCSPISGHRSVSWYQQTPGQGLQFLFEYFSETQRNKGNFPGRFSGRQFSNSRSEMNVSTLELGDSALYLCASSLWTASGANVLTFGAGSRLTVL.

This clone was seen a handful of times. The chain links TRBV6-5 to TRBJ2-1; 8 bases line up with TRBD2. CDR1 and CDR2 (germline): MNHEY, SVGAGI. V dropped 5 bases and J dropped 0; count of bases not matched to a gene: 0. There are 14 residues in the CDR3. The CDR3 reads CASSSGSSYNEQFF. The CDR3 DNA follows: TGTGCCAGCAGTAGCGGGAGCTCCTACAATGAGCAGTTCTTC.

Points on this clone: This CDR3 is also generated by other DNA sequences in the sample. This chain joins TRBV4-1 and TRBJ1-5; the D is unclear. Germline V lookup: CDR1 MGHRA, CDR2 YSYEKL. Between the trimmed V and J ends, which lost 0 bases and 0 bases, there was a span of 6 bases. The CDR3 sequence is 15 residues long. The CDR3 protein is CASSQEGVSNQPQHF. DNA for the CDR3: TGCGCCAGCAGCCAAGAGGGAGTTAGCAATCAGCCCCAGCATTTT.

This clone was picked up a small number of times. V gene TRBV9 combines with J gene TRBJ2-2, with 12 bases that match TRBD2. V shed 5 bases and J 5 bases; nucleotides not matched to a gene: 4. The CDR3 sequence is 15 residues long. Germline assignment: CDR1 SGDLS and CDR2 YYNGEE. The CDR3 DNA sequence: TGTGCCAGCAGTCTGGGACTAGCGGGTACCGGGGAGCTGTTTTTT. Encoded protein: CASSLGLAGTGELFF.